This T cell receptor (beta chain) was captured in a study of blood T cell repertoires in COVID-19. Study context: The analysed material was cDNA or gDNA that came from T cells, B-cell-depleted T cells, or PBMCs.

Using immunoSEQ multiplex PCR, the repertoire was profiled, and TCRdb retains in-frame clones only, with some absent. The table has around 270,000 clones, around 84% seen once. CDR1 is SGHRS, CDR2 YFSETQ, per germline. V trimming: 0 bases; J trimming: 4 bases; junction bases outside the gene matches: 4. The CDR3 is made up of 15 amino acids. The chain combines TRBV5-1 with TRBJ2-1; 7 positions agree with TRBD1. The sample consisted of peripheral blood. The receptor was derived from a man in his 60s with acute or convalescent COVID-19. CDR3 region: CASSLDRGDYNEQFF. The CDR3 DNA reads TGCGCCAGCAGCTTGGACAGGGGAGATTACAATGAGCAGTTCTTC.